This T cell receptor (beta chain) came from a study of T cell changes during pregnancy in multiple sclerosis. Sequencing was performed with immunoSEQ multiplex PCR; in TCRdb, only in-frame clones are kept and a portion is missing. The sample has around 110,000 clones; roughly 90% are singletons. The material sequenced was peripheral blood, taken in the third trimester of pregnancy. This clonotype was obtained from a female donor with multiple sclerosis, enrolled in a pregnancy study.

CDR3 in amino acids: CASKSTGGSPQETQYF. The CDR3 bases are TGTGCCAGTAAAAGTACGGGAGGGTCCCCACAAGAGACCCAGTACTTC. The chain combines TRBV19 with TRBJ2-5; 8 positions match TRBD2. The CDR3 consists of 16 residues. The trim removed 7 bases at V and 2 bases at J, leaving 12 bases unmatched. Germline V gene data show CDR1 as LNHDA and CDR2 as SQIVND (reference sequence).